The 20 T cell receptor beta chains below come from one sample, sequenced in a study of patients and donors after allogeneic stem cell transplantation. One entry per CDR3 protein, called by TCRdb with MiXCR from the RT-PCR reads. The table has fewer than 25,000 distinct CDR3 sequences, 4.5% to 6% seen once. The sequencing input was blood, either unsorted or a sorted T cell fraction (not recorded which). The receptors stem from a human donor who was either an allogeneic HSCT recipient or a stem cell or donor lymphocyte infusion donor (not recorded which). It is not recorded whose cells these are; they may come from a transplant donor.

This clonotype occurred a few times. V gene TRBV11-3 combines with J gene TRBJ2-7; D remains unclear. CDR1 and CDR2 (germline): SGHNT, YENEEA. CDR3 length: 14 residues. V gave up 1 base and J gave up 0 bases, with 7 bases separating them. CDR3 sequence (DNA): TGTGCCAGCAGCTTAGCTGAGGTCTCCTACGAGCAGTACTTC. Amino acid sequence: CASSLAEVSYEQYF. The full variable domain, with the rest looked up from reference TRBV11-3 and TRBJ2-7, is EAGVVQSPRYKIIEKKQPVAFWCNPISGHNTLYWYLQNLGQGPELLIRYENEEAVDDSQLPKDRFSAERLKGVDSTLKIQPAELGDSAVYLCASSLAEVSYEQYFGPGTRLTVT.

This clonotype was seen many times. The V gene is TRBV6-5, the J gene TRBJ1-1, with D possibly TRBD1 on 6 matching bases. V dropped 0 bases and J dropped 2 bases, with 7 bases sitting between them. Per the germline V gene, CDR1 is MNHEY and CDR2 is SVGAGI. This CDR3 is 14 amino acids long. DNA for the CDR3: TGTGCCAGCAGTTACTCGGGACACAACACTGAAGCTTTCTTT. Protein: CASSYSGHNTEAFF.

This clonotype was detected only a few times. The chain has TRBV2 and TRBJ1-2; tentative D call: TRBD1 (5 bases). Germline CDR1 is SNHLY and CDR2 is FYNNEI. The CDR3 loop spans 13 amino acids. The V end was cut by 3 bases, the J end by 6 bases, with 11 bases between. In nucleotides, the CDR3 is TGTGCCAGCAGTGACCAGGGTTTCGATGGCTACACCTTC. Translation gives CASSDQGFDGYTF. The full variable domain, its missing parts supplied by reference TRBV2 and TRBJ1-2, is EPEVTQTPSHQVTQMGQEVILRCVPISNHLYFYWYRQILGQKVEFLVSFYNNEISEKSEIFDDQFSVERPDGSNFTLKIRSTKLEDSAMYFCASSDQGFDGYTFGSGTRLTVV.

Ten or more counts support this clonotype. This chain uses TRBV9 with TRBJ2-2; D perhaps matches TRBD1 (6 bases). V lost 1 base and J lost 4, with 14 bases in between. This CDR3 region has 16 residues. Germline V gene sequence: CDR1 SGDLS, CDR2 YYNGEE. CDR3 nucleotide sequence: TGTGCCAGCAGCGTACTTGGGGGCCGAGGCACCGGGGAGCTGTTTTTT. This translates into CASSVLGGRGTGELFF.

This rearrangement joins TRBV23-1 to TRBJ2-3; tentatively, D is TRBD2 (6 bases). TRBV23-1 is labeled an ORF, and its function is uncertain. This CDR3 is built from 15 residues. V was pared by 1 base and J by 2 bases, with 10 bases between. As DNA, the CDR3 is TGCGCCAGCAGTCAATTGGGGGGTTCCACAGATACGCAGTATTTT. Amino acid sequence: CASSQLGGSTDTQYF.

This clonotype was seen ten or more times. The rearrangement links TRBV2 to TRBJ1-1; D gene ambiguous. V was pared by 7 bases and J by 6 bases, with 12 bases between. Germline values: CDR1 SNHLY, CDR2 FYNNEI. The CDR3 runs 12 residues. CDR3 protein: CASKLWGSEAFF. CDR3 nucleotide sequence: TGTGCCAGCAAACTTTGGGGATCTGAAGCTTTCTTT.

This clonotype was counted a few times. The genes are TRBV12-3 or TRBV12-4 and TRBJ2-1; the match to TRBD1 covers 8 bases. CDR3 size: 18 residues. V shed 6 bases and J 0 bases; nucleotides not matched to a gene: 13. CDR3: CASSAGGTGDSSYNEQFF. The CDR3 DNA is TGTGCCAGCAGCGCAGGGGGGACAGGTGATAGCTCCTACAATGAGCAGTTCTTC.

This clonotype has a count of ten or more. This chain joins TRBV3-1 and TRBJ2-3, with TRBD1 as a possible D gene (6 bases). CDR1 is LGHDT, CDR2 YNNKEL, per germline (reference sequence). CDR3 length: 14 residues. The germline V and J ends were trimmed by 1 base and 6 bases, with 11 bases remaining between them. The CDR3 here is CASSQGATGDTQYF. The CDR3 DNA reads as TGTGCCAGCAGCCAAGGGGCCACAGGGGATACGCAGTATTTT.

This clonotype showed up many times. V is TRBV7-9 and J is TRBJ1-2; 9 bases are a match to TRBD1. There are 14 residues in the CDR3. J lost 9 bases, V lost 6 bases, and 11 bases had no gene match. Germline V CDR1 and CDR2: SEHNR, FQNEAQ (reference sequence). CDR3 protein: CASRHTGGEHRYTF. Here the CDR3 DNA reads TGTGCCAGCAGGCACACAGGGGGCGAGCATCGCTACACCTTC.

This clonotype was seen many times. The chain joins TRBV4-1 to TRBJ2-3; D is unresolved. Trimming cost V 0 bases and J 3 bases, with 4 bases left between them. CDR1 is MGHRA and CDR2 is YSYEKL in the germline V gene. The CDR3 has 13 amino acids. The CDR3 spells CASSQEGTDTQYF. DNA for the CDR3: TGCGCCAGCAGCCAAGAAGGGACAGATACGCAGTATTTT.

V and J are TRBV3-1 and TRBJ2-6, with D maybe TRBD1 (6 bases). CDR1 and CDR2 (germline): LGHDT, YNNKEL (reference sequence). Trimming pared 2 bases from V and 3 bases from J, leaving 8 bases between. The CDR3 contains 15 residues. This chain's CDR3 is CASSQQGSGANVLTF. DNA for the CDR3: TGTGCCAGCAGCCAACAGGGGAGTGGGGCCAACGTCCTGACTTTC.

This clonotype was seen ten or more times. The chain links TRBV6-5 to TRBJ2-7; a weak D match, TRBD1 (5 bases). There are 15 residues in the CDR3. From germline, CDR1 is MNHEY and CDR2 SVGAGI. The V end lost 0 bases, the J end lost 2 bases, and 11 bases lay between the germline ends. Here the CDR3 reads CASSYSSRGTYEQYF. CDR3 DNA sequence: TGTGCCAGCAGTTACTCAAGTAGGGGAACCTACGAGCAGTACTTC.

This clonotype has at least ten counts. The rearrangement joins TRBV7-9 to TRBJ1-1; 7 bases are shared with TRBD1. The CDR3 consists of 14 residues. Germline CDR1 is SEHNR and CDR2 is FQNEAQ (reference sequence). With 2 bases clipped from V and 4 bases from J, the junction kept 4 bases outside the gene matches. The CDR3 bases are TGTGCCAGCAGCTTACAGGGGGGGAGCACTGAAGCTTTCTTT. It codes for CASSLQGGSTEAFF.

Many counts were recorded for this clonotype. This chain uses TRBV2 with TRBJ2-2; TRBD2 might be the D (5 bases). The V gene's germline CDR1 is SNHLY and CDR2 FYNNEI. This CDR3 contains 15 residues. V lost 3 bases to trimming and J lost 7 bases, with 15 bases between them. Here the CDR3 DNA reads TGTGCCAGCAGTGAGGACTCCCTAACGGGCGGGGAGCTGTTTTTT. Its translation: CASSEDSLTGGELFF.

This clonotype showed up many times. This chain connects TRBV21-1 to TRBJ2-7; the table's D call, TRBD1, has no DNA check behind it. TRBV21-1 is described as a pseudogene. The CDR3 has 11 residues. The CDR3 protein is CASSNLGQGNF. CDR3 in DNA: TGTGCCAGCAGCAACTTGGGACAGGGAAACTTC.

The V and J genes are TRBV30 and TRBJ2-1, with unresolved D. CDR3 length: 15 amino acids. Trimming removed 5 bases from V and 3 bases from J, with 17 bases in between. The germline CDR1 and CDR2 sequences are GTSNPN and SVGIG (reference sequence). CDR3 protein: CAWAEVGPHYNEQFF. CDR3 bases: TGTGCCTGGGCTGAGGTTGGACCTCACTACAATGAGCAGTTCTTC.

The genes are TRBV12-3 or TRBV12-4 and TRBJ1-2; D is uncertain. The CDR3 is 13 residues long. The V and J ends lost 1 base and 5 bases respectively, with 8 bases between them. The DNA for the CDR3 is TGTGCCAGCAGTTTAGGGCAGATATATGGCTACACCTTC. This translates into CASSLGQIYGYTF.

The chain combines TRBV2 with TRBJ1-5; possibly TRBD1 for D (5 bases). This CDR3 is 13 amino acids long. The germline CDR1 and CDR2 sequences are SNHLY and FYNNEI. V was pared by 2 bases and J by 10 bases, with 12 bases between. CDR3 bases: TGTGCCAGCAGTGAACTACGTACAGGACCCCAGCATTTT. Amino acid sequence: CASSELRTGPQHF.

This clonotype was observed a handful of times. In DNA form, the CDR3 reads TGTGCCAGCAGCCAAGTGGCTAGCGGGGACTTCCAAGAGACCCAGTACTTC. Its protein is CASSQVASGDFQETQYF. The V gene is TRBV3-1, the J gene TRBJ2-5; TRBD2 aligns across 9 bases. V shed 1 base, J shed 1 base, and the junction held 7 bases outside the gene matches. The germline gives CDR1 LGHDT, CDR2 YNNKEL (reference sequence). The CDR3 contains 17 residues.

This clonotype showed up many times. The chain has TRBV20-1 and TRBJ2-1, with a possible D match to TRBD2 (5 bases). This CDR3 is built from 15 residues. Trimming removed 8 bases from V and 5 bases from J, with 22 bases in between. Germline values: CDR1 DFQATT, CDR2 SNEGSKA (reference sequence). The CDR3 is CSPKGGPAVHNEQFF. DNA of the CDR3: TGCAGTCCGAAGGGCGGGCCGGCGGTTCACAATGAGCAGTTCTTC.